This T cell receptor (beta chain) was obtained from a study of T cell responses to AZD1222 COVID-19 vaccine. Assay used: immunoSEQ multiplex PCR; TCRdb lists only in-frame clones, some missing. The table has approximately 92,000 clones, roughly 93% seen once. The CDR3 totals 15 residues. Germline V lookup: CDR1 SGHVS, CDR2 FQNEAQ. V was clipped by 4 bases and J by 6 bases; unmatched bases: 8. This clone was seen more than once but under ten times. The chain uses TRBV7-8 and TRBJ2-5; TRBD1 aligns across 10 bases. The source was peripheral blood, collected on day 0 of AZD1222 vaccination. The clonotype was recovered from an adult in good health. The CDR3 loop reads CASSSGPTGGKTQYF. DNA for the CDR3: TGTGCCAGCAGCTCGGGCCCGACAGGGGGCAAGACCCAGTACTTC. Using reference TRBV7-8 and TRBJ2-5 for the parts outside the CDR3, the full variable domain is GAGVSQSPRYKVAKRGQDVALRCDPISGHVSLFWYQQALGQGPEFLTYFQNEAQLDKSGLPSDRFFAERPEGSVSTLKIQRTQQEDSAVYLCASSSGPTGGKTQYFGPGTRLLVL.